The clone carrying this TCR beta chain appeared a few times. The antigen is not known. With random hexamers, reverse transcription was performed on about 0.5 to 1 ug of RNA. immunoSEQ multiplex PCR amplified TCR beta CDR3 across 54 Vbeta, 13 Jbeta. From the immunoSEQ multiplex PCR reads, TCRdb called clonotypes with MiXCR, one entry per CDR3 protein. The sample yields around 300,000 distinct CDR3 sequences, about 91% seen once. CDR3 size: 17 residues. Trimming cost V 3 bases and J 0 bases; bases outside gene matches: 11. The germline V gene encodes CDR1 SQVTM and CDR2 ANQGSEA. This record belongs to a study of CD8 T cells in Susac syndrome. Study-level results: A relatively small number of individuals underwent TCR sequencing and HLA analysis.

The clonotype originates from a human donor with multiple sclerosis. Sequencing used CD8+ T cells from PBMCs. The V call is TRBV29-1, the J call TRBJ2-1; 7 bases align to TRBD1. Here the CDR3 reads CSVETGLRMSSYNEQFF. The DNA of the CDR3 is TGCAGCGTTGAGACAGGGCTGAGGATGAGCTCCTACAATGAGCAGTTCTTC.